The clone carrying this T cell receptor (beta chain) was found a few times. Antigen specificity is unknown. Via MiXCR, TCRdb re-called the RT-PCR reads, giving one row per CDR3 protein. The data show over 300,000 distinct CDR3 sequences, with 21% seen just once and 10% held by the top ten. V lost 0 bases and J lost 2, with 13 bases in between. CDR3 length: 16 amino acids. The germline V gene encodes CDR1 SGDLS and CDR2 YYNGEE. The data stem from a study of response to subunit inactivated influenza vaccine. Broader study findings: New T cells are recruited in small numbers by each seasonal influenza vaccination, according to the authors' suggestion.

The input for sequencing was PBMCs from blood, taken about 20 months after vaccination. The receptor comes from a man aged 50-75 years who received an inactivated influenza vaccine. V usage is TRBV9 and J usage is TRBJ2-3, with D possibly TRBD1 on 6 matching bases. The CDR3 coding sequence is TGTGCCAGCAGCGTAGGGGGACAACGGTCCACAGATACGCAGTATTTT. Protein product: CASSVGGQRSTDTQYF. Together with reference TRBV9 and TRBJ2-3, the CDR3 gives the full variable domain: DSGVTQTPKHLITATGQRVTLRCSPRSGDLSVYWYQQSLDQGLQFLIQYYNGEERAKGNILERFSAQQFPDLHSELNLSSLELGDSALYFCASSVGGQRSTDTQYFGPGTRLTVL.